Given below is one TCR beta chain in context. These data belong to a study of cytomegalovirus exposure and HLA in healthy donors. TCRdb's copy holds only in-frame clones and misses some; the assay was immunoSEQ multiplex PCR. The sample includes 160,000 or so clones, 88% of them seen just once. Sequenced input: PBMCs. The receptor was isolated from a man younger than 35 in good health and CMV-seronegative.

The CDR3 DNA reads as TGTGCCAGCAGCTCCACCGGGACAGGGGGACGTCAGCCCCAGCATTTT. Translating it yields CASSSTGTGGRQPQHF. V usage is TRBV5-4 and J usage is TRBJ1-5, with 11 bases fitting TRBD1. Germline V gene sequence: CDR1 SGHNT, CDR2 YYREEE (reference sequence). The CDR3 spans 16 residues. Trimming cost V 3 bases and J 6 bases; bases outside gene matches: 8.